This T cell receptor (beta chain) appears in the sequencing data of a study of cytomegalovirus exposure and HLA in healthy donors. Study overall: For the roughly 400 genotyped donors, more than 80% fell within the Caucasian-associated ancestry cluster. Findings and limits, study-wide: Accurate HLA-A and HLA-B prediction from TCR beta sequences was reported for most subjects.

On this clone itself: Its target is not known.

The CDR3 covers 16 residues. V shed 2 bases and J shed 3 bases, with 16 bases lying between them. The PCR employed 60 Vbeta primers together with 13 Jbeta primers. Only in-frame clones appear in the TCRdb table, and some are missing; sequencing was by immunoSEQ multiplex PCR. Seen here are about 250,000 clones, 65% to 85% observed once, and the top ten hold under 3%. Donors consisted of healthy bone marrow donors. This sequence joins TRBV23-1 and TRBJ1-2; D ambiguous. TRBV23-1 is placed among ORFs of uncertain function. The sequence was obtained from a female donor in good health and CMV-seronegative. The sequenced sample was PBMCs. The CDR3 region is CASSQLAPLVHYGYTF. CDR3 sequence (DNA): TGCGCCAGCAGTCAACTGGCGCCCCTAGTCCACTATGGCTACACCTTC.